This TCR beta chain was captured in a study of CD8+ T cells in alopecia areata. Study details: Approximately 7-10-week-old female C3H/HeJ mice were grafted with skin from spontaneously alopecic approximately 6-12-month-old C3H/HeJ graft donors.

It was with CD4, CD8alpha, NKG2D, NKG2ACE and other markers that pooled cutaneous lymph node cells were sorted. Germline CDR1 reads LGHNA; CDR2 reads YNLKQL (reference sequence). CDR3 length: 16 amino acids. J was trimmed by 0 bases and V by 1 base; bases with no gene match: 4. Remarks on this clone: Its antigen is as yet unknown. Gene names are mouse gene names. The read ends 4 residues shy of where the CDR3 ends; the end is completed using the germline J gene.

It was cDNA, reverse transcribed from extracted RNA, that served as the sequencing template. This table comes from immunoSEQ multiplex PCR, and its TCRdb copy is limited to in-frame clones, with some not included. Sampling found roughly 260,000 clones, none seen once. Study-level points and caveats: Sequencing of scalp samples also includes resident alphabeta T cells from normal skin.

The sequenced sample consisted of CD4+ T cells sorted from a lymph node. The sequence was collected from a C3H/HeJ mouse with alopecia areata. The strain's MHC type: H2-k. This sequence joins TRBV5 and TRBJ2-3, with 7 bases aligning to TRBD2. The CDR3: CASSQGLGPSAETLYF. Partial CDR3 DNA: TGTGCCAGCAGCCAAGGACTGGGTCCTAGTGCAGAA.